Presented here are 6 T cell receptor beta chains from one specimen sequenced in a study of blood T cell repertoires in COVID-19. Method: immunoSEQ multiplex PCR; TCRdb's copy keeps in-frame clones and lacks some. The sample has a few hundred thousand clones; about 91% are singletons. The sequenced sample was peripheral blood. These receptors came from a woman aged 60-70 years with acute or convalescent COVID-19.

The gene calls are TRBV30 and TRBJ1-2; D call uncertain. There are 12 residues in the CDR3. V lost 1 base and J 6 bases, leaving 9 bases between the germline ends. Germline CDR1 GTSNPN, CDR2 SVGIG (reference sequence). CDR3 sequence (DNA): TGTGCCTGGAGTGGACGAGGGAATGGCTACACCTTC. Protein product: CAWSGRGNGYTF.

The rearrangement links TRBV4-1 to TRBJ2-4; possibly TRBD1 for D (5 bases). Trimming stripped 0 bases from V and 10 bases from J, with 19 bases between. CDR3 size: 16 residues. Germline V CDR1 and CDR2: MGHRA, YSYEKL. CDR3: CASSQESGRVKFIQYF. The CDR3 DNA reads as TGCGCCAGCAGCCAAGAGTCAGGGCGCGTAAAGTTTATTCAGTACTTC.

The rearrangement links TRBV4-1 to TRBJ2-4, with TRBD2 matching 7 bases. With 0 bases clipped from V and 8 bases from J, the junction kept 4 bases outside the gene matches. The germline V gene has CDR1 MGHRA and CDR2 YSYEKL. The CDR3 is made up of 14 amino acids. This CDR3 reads CASSQDGGRDIQYF. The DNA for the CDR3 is TGCGCCAGCAGCCAAGACGGGGGGAGGGACATTCAGTACTTC.

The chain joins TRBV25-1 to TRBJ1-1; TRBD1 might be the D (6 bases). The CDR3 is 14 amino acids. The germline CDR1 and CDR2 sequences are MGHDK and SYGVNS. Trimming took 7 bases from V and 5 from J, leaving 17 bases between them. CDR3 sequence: CASTGTSEVTEAFF. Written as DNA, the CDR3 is TGTGCCAGCACCGGGACAAGCGAGGTTACTGAAGCTTTCTTT.

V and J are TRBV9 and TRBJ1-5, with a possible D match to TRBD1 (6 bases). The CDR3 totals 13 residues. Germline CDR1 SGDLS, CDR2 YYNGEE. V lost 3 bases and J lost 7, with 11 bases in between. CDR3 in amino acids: CASSARGEQPQHF. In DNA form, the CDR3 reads TGTGCCAGCAGCGCCAGGGGTGAGCAGCCCCAGCATTTT.

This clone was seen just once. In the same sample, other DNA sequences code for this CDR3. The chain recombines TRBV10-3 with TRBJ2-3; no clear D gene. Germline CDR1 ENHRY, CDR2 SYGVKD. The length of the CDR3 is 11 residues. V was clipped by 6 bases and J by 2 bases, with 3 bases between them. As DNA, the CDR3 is TGTGCCATCAGCTCCACAGATACGCAGTATTTT. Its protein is CAISSTDTQYF.